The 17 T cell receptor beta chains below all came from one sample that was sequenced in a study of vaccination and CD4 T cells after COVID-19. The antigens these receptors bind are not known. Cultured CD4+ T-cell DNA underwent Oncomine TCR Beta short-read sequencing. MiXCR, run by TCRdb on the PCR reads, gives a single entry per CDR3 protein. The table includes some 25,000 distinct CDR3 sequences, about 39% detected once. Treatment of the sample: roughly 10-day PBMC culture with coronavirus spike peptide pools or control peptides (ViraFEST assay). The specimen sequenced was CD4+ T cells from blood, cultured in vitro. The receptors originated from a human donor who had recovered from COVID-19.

CDR3 amino acids: CASSPPSRQGAYEQYF. Here the CDR3 DNA reads TGTGCCAGCAGCCCCCCCTCTAGGCAGGGGGCCTACGAGCAGTACTTC. The chain links TRBV7-2 to TRBJ2-7, with TRBD1 matching over 7 bases. Germline CDR1 reads SGHTA; CDR2 reads FQGNSA. V shed 5 bases, J shed 2 bases, and the junction held 12 bases outside the gene matches. The CDR3 sequence is 16 residues long.

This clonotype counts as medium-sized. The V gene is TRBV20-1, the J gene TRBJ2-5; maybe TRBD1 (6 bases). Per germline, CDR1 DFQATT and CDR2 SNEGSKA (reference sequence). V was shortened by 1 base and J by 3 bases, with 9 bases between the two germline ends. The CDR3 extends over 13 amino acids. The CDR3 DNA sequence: TGCAGTGCTAGAGCCGGACAGAAAGAGACCCAGTACTTC. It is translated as CSARAGQKETQYF.

The CDR3 sequence is CASNLWGQETQYF. The CDR3 DNA reads TGTGCCAGCAACCTGTGGGGACAGGAGACCCAGTACTTC. V and J are TRBV5-4 and TRBJ2-5, with TRBD1 matching 7 bases. Trimming took 6 bases from V and 5 from J; bases not matched to a gene: 7. This CDR3 comprises 13 residues. Germline V gene lookup returns CDR1 SGHNT and CDR2 YYREEE (reference sequence). Together with reference TRBV5-4 and TRBJ2-5, the CDR3 gives the full variable domain: ETGVTQSPTHLIKTRGQQVTLRCSSQSGHNTVSWYQQALGQGPQFIFQYYREEENGRGNFPPRFSGLQFPNYSSELNVNALELDDSALYLCASNLWGQETQYFGPGTRLLVL.

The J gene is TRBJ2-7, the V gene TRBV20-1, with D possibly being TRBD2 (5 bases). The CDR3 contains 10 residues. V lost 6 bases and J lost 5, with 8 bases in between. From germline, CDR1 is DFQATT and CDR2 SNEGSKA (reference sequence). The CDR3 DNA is TGCAGTGCCACGGGGAACGAGCAGTACTTC. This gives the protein CSATGNEQYF.

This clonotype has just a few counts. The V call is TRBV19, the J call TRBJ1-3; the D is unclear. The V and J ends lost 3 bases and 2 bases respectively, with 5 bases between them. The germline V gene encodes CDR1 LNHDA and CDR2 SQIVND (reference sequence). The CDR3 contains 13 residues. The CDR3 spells CASSIKPGNTIYF. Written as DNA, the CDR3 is TGTGCCAGTAGTATCAAGCCTGGAAACACCATATATTTT.

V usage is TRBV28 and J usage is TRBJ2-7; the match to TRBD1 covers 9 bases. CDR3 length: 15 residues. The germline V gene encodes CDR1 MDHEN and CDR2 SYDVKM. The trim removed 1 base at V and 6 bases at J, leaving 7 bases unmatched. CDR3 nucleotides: TGTGCCAGCAGTTTATTTGGACAGGGGACAGGCGAGCAGTACTTC. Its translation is CASSLFGQGTGEQYF.

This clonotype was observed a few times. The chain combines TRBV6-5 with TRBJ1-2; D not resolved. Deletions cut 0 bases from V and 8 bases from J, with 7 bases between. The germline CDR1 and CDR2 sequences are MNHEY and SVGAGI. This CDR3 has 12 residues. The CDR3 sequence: CASSYSGKGYTF. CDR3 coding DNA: TGTGCCAGCAGTTACTCGGGGAAAGGCTACACCTTC.

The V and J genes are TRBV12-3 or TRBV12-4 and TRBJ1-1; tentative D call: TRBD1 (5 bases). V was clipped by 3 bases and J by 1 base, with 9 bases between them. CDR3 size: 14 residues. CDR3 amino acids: CASSLGGPNTEAFF. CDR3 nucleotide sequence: TGTGCCAGCAGTTTGGGGGGACCGAACACTGAAGCTTTCTTT.

The CDR3 spells CASSPRTGPGETQYF. The CDR3 DNA is TGTGCCAGCAGTCCGCGGACAGGTCCCGGGGAGACCCAGTACTTC. V usage is TRBV27 and J usage is TRBJ2-5; 7 positions agree with TRBD1. CDR1 and CDR2 from the germline V gene are MNHEY and SMNVEV (reference sequence). The CDR3 runs to 15 residues. The V segment lost 5 bases and the J segment 5 bases; nucleotides outside the gene matches: 11.

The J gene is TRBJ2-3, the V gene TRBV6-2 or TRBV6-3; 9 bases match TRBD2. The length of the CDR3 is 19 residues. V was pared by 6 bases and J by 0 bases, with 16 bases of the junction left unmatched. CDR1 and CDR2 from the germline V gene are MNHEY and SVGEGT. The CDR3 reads CASSRSFSGTSQSTDTQYF. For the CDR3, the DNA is TGTGCCAGCAGCCGATCCTTCTCAGGGACTAGCCAAAGCACAGATACGCAGTATTTT.

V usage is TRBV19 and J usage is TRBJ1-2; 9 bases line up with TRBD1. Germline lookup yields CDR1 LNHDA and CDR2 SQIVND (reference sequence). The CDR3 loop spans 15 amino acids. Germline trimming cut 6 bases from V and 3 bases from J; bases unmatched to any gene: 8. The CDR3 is CASRTPQGADYGYTF. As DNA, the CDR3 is TGTGCCAGTAGAACACCACAGGGGGCGGACTATGGCTACACCTTC.

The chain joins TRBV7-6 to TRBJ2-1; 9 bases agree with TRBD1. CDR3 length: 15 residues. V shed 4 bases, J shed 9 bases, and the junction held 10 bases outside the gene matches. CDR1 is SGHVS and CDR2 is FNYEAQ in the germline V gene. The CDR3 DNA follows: TGTGCCAGCAGCTCAGTCCCGGGACAGGGTCTTGAGCAGTTCTTC. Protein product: CASSSVPGQGLEQFF.

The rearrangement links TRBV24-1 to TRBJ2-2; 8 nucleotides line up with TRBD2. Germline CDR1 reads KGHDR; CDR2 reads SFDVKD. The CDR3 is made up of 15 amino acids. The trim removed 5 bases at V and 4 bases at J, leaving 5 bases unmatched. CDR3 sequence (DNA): TGTGCCACCAGTGTAGCGGGAACGGTCACCGGGGAGCTGTTTTTT. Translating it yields CATSVAGTVTGELFF.

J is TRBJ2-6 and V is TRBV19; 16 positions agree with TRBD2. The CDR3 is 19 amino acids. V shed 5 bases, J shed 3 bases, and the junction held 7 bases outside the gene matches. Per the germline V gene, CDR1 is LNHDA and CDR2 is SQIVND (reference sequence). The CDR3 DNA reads TGTGCCAGTAGTCCGGGGACTAGCGGGAGGGCTCTTGGGGCCAACGTCCTGACTTTC. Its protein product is CASSPGTSGRALGANVLTF.

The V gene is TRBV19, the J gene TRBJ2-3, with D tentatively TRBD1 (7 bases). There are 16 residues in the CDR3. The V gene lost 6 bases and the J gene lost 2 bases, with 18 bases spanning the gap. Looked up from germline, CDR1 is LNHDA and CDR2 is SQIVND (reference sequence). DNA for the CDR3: TGTGCCAGTAGCTACAGGGGAGGCAGCCCCACAGATACGCAGTATTTT. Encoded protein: CASSYRGGSPTDTQYF.

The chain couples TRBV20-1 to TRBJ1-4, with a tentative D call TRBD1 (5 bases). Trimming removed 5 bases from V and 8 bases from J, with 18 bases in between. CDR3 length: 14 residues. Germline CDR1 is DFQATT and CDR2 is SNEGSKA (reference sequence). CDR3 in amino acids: CSAGGWGSNEKLFF. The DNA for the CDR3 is TGCAGTGCTGGAGGGTGGGGCAGTAACGAAAAACTGTTTTTT.

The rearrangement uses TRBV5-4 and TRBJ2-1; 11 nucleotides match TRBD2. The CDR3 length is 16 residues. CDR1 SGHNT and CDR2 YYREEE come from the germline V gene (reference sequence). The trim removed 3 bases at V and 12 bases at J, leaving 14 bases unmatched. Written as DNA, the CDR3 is TGTGCCAGCAGCTCCCAAGGGACTAGCGGAATCAAAGCGCAGTTCTTC. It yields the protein CASSSQGTSGIKAQFF.